Listed below are T cell receptor beta chains from one sample, sequenced in a study of blood T cell repertoires in COVID-19. Clones were sequenced by immunoSEQ multiplex PCR, and TCRdb holds only the in-frame ones, with some missing. The table shows fewer than 350,000 clones, with 75% to 90% occurring only once. Sequenced: PBMCs or T cells enriched from blood (not recorded which). These receptors came from a woman between 40 and 55 years old who had recovered from COVID-19. Both conserved end residues are part of each CDR3. D genes are given only for firm matches.

v_gene	d_gene	j_gene	CDR3aa	CDR3nt
TRBV3-1/TRBV3-2	.	TRBJ1-2	CASSHEDRTGYTF	TGTGCCAGCAGCCACGAGGACAGAACGGGCTACACCTTC
TRBV5-1	TRBD1	TRBJ1-2	CASSQGQARNYGYTF	TGCGCCAGCAGCCAGGGACAGGCTCGAAACTATGGCTACACCTTC
TRBV30	.	TRBJ2-7	CAWGQGLIYEQYF	TGTGCCTGGGGGCAGGGGCTCATCTACGAGCAGTACTTC
TRBV27	.	TRBJ2-7	CASSFAGYEQYF	TGTGCCAGCAGTTTCGCCGGCTACGAGCAGTACTTC
TRBV27	.	TRBJ1-5	CASSLASRAPQHF	TGTGCCAGCAGTCTAGCGTCCCGGGCGCCCCAGCATTTT
TRBV7-2	TRBD1	TRBJ2-5	CASSLGQGPQETQYF	TGTGCCAGCAGCTTAGGACAGGGGCCCCAAGAGACCCAGTACTTC
TRBV10-2	.	TRBJ1-2	CASSEVKVGGYGYTF	TGCGCCAGCAGTGAGGTAAAGGTCGGCGGCTATGGCTACACCTTC
TRBV2	.	TRBJ2-5	CASSISSWEQETQYF	TGTGCCAGCAGTATCTCCTCCTGGGAGCAAGAGACCCAGTACTTC
TRBV19	.	TRBJ2-5	CASSVAGDSQETQYF	TGTGCCAGTAGTGTAGCCGGGGACTCCCAAGAGACCCAGTACTTC
TRBV7-8	.	TRBJ2-2	CASSLRGHPNTGELFF	TGTGCCAGCAGCTTACGAGGACATCCGAACACCGGGGAGCTGTTTTTT
TRBV5-1	TRBD1	TRBJ2-5	CASSLVGQGQETQYF	TGCGCCAGCAGCTTGGTGGGACAGGGCCAAGAGACCCAGTACTTC
TRBV10-3	.	TRBJ2-5	CASGLRQETQYF	TGTGCCTCTGGACTGAGACAAGAGACCCAGTACTTC
TRBV19	.	TRBJ2-1	CASSIEPRGRGASSYNEQFF	TGTGCCAGTAGTATCGAGCCGAGGGGCCGCGGGGCCAGCTCCTACAATGAGCAGTTCTTC
TRBV3-1/TRBV3-2	TRBD2	TRBJ2-5	CASRAGLAEETQYF	TGTGCCAGCAGGGCAGGACTAGCGGAAGAGACCCAGTACTTC
TRBV7-9	TRBD1	TRBJ1-2	CASSPQGQGGYGYTF	TGTGCCAGCAGCCCCCAGGGACAGGGAGGGTATGGCTACACCTTC
TRBV7-3	.	TRBJ1-3	CASSRGTSENTIYF	TGTGCCAGCAGCCGAGGGACAAGCGAAAACACCATATATTTT
TRBV28	TRBD2	TRBJ2-5	CASSLTSGVRIETQYF	TGTGCCAGCAGTTTGACTAGCGGGGTTCGGATAGAGACCCAGTACTTC
TRBV7-6	TRBD2	TRBJ2-2	CASSLLAGGAGELFF	TGTGCCAGCAGCTTACTAGCGGGGGGCGCCGGGGAGCTGTTTTTT
TRBV11-2	TRBD2	TRBJ2-3	CASSSGDILARRTDTQYF	TGTGCCAGCAGCTCAGGAGACATACTAGCGCGTCGGACAGATACGCAGTATTTT
TRBV4-1	.	TRBJ1-1	CASSAGERRNTEAFF	TGCGCCAGCAGCGCAGGGGAGAGGAGGAACACTGAAGCTTTCTTT
TRBV7-9	.	TRBJ2-7	CASSLSTAAISYEQYF	TGTGCCAGCAGCTTATCGACAGCCGCTATCTCCTACGAGCAGTACTTC
TRBV9	.	TRBJ2-3	CASSAREKGGDTQYF	TGTGCCAGCAGCGCCCGGGAGAAGGGCGGAGATACGCAGTATTTT
TRBV19	.	TRBJ2-7	CASSIYPGGESSYEQYF	TGTGCCAGTAGTATATACCCTGGGGGCGAAAGCTCCTACGAGCAGTACTTC
TRBV27	TRBD2	TRBJ2-2	CASSPIAGRPTGELFF	TGTGCCAGCAGTCCAATAGCGGGTCGACCGACCGGGGAGCTGTTTTTT
TRBV7-3	.	TRBJ2-1	CASSPPGEMNEQFF	TGTGCCAGCAGCCCTCCGGGGGAGATGAATGAGCAGTTCTTC
TRBV7-2	.	TRBJ1-1	CASRPTGYAEAFF	TGTGCCAGCAGACCCACAGGGTACGCTGAAGCTTTCTTT
TRBV3-1/TRBV3-2	.	TRBJ2-1	CASSQGRENEQFF	TGTGCCAGCAGCCAAGGGCGGGAAAATGAGCAGTTCTTC
TRBV5-6	.	TRBJ2-7	CASSSDPGKHYEQYF	TGTGCCAGCAGCTCGGACCCCGGGAAACACTACGAGCAGTACTTC
TRBV18	.	TRBJ1-3	CASSPSGSYSGNTIYF	TGTGCCAGCTCACCGTCGGGATCCTACTCTGGAAACACCATATATTTT
TRBV6-5	TRBD1	TRBJ1-5	CASRSTGEDQPQHF	TGTGCCAGCAGATCAACAGGGGAGGATCAGCCCCAGCATTTT
TRBV3-1/TRBV3-2	TRBD2	TRBJ2-5	CASRNGLAGIETQYF	TGTGCCAGCAGAAACGGACTAGCGGGAATCGAGACCCAGTACTTC